The 9 T cell receptor beta chains presented below share a single source sample, sequenced in a study of glioma-infiltrating T cells after dendritic cell vaccination. Produced via immunoSEQ multiplex PCR; TCRdb's table is partial and in-frame only. The sample lists about 87,000 clones, roughly 80% occurring once. Time point in this sample: after dendritic cell vaccination, including at tumor progression/relapse. The specimen was blood, collected after dendritic cell vaccination. The source of these receptors is a human donor with glioblastoma.

The chain uses TRBV14 and TRBJ2-7; D gene unclear. The germline V and J ends were trimmed by 2 bases and 2 bases, with 4 bases remaining between them. CDR1 is SGHDN and CDR2 is FVKESK in the germline V gene. The CDR3 runs 12 residues. This CDR3 is CASSQLAYEQYF. DNA for the CDR3: TGTGCCAGCAGCCAACTAGCCTACGAGCAGTACTTC.

The chain uses TRBV6-5 and TRBJ1-5, with TRBD1 matching over 9 bases. The germline gives CDR1 MNHEY, CDR2 SVGAGI. CDR3 length: 14 amino acids. The ends lost 10 bases at V and 0 bases at J; junction bases unmatched: 4. The DNA for the CDR3 is TGTGCCACACAGGGGGCACGTAGCAATCAGCCCCAGCATTTT. This gives the protein CATQGARSNQPQHF.

The V and J genes are TRBV5-1 and TRBJ1-4; 7 bases agree with TRBD1. Trimming at V came to 4 bases and at J to 5 bases, leaving 5 bases not matched to a gene. The CDR3 spans 14 residues. The V gene's germline CDR1 is SGHRS and CDR2 YFSETQ. The CDR3 protein is CASSPGTENEKLFF. DNA for the CDR3: TGCGCCAGCAGCCCCGGGACAGAGAATGAAAAACTGTTTTTT.

The chain joins TRBV29-1 to TRBJ2-1; possibly TRBD2 for D (6 bases). The CDR3 contains 14 residues. V was clipped by 6 bases and J by 0 bases, with 12 bases between them. CDR1 SQVTM and CDR2 ANQGSEA come from the germline V gene. CDR3 sequence: CSVGGGLSYNEQFF. In DNA form, the CDR3 reads TGCAGCGTAGGTGGAGGGCTCTCCTACAATGAGCAGTTCTTC.

This chain connects TRBV6-5 to TRBJ1-6; possible D gene TRBD1, 5 bases. Trimming removed 2 bases at V and 9 bases at J, with 11 bases between. This CDR3 is 14 amino acids long. Looked up from germline, CDR1 is MNHEY and CDR2 is SVGAGI. Here the CDR3 DNA reads TGTGCCAGCAGTTACGGCTTGGGGCGTTCACCCCTCCACTTT. Residues: CASSYGLGRSPLHF.

The chain couples TRBV5-8 to TRBJ2-2; D is uncertain. The CDR3 length is 14 residues. V lost 0 bases and J lost 2, with 5 bases in between. Germline V gives CDR1 SGHTS, CDR2 YDEGEE. CDR3 bases: TGTGCCAGCAGCTTGGACACAAACACCGGGGAGCTGTTTTTT. This encodes CASSLDTNTGELFF.

The CDR3 bases are TGTGCCACCCGGACAGGGAGTCATAGCTACGAGCAGTACTTC. Amino acids: CATRTGSHSYEQYF. V is TRBV6-5 and J is TRBJ2-7, with TRBD1 matching over 8 bases. Looked up from germline, CDR1 is MNHEY and CDR2 is SVGAGI. The CDR3 loop spans 14 amino acids. J lost 3 bases, V lost 10 bases, and 11 bases had no gene match.

In regard to this clone: Other DNA sequences in the sample encode the same CDR3. The rearrangement joins TRBV10-3 to TRBJ1-5; TRBD1 aligns across 7 bases. The germline V gene encodes CDR1 ENHRY and CDR2 SYGVKD. This CDR3 region has 14 residues. J lost 3 bases, V lost 5 bases, and 4 bases had no gene match. The DNA for the CDR3 is TGTGCCATCAGTTCCGACAGGGCCAATCAGCCCCAGCATTTT. It specifies CAISSDRANQPQHF.

This rearrangement joins TRBV5-1 to TRBJ2-7; D is perhaps TRBD2 (6 bases). Germline assignment: CDR1 SGHRS and CDR2 YFSETQ. The CDR3 sequence is 14 residues long. V was pared by 0 bases and J by 4 bases, with 11 bases between. The CDR3 bases are TGCGCCAGCAGCTTGGGCGGGAATCGGTACGAGCAGTACTTC. Protein product: CASSLGGNRYEQYF.